The sequence of this T cell receptor (beta chain) was determined in a study of OX40 agonist ivuxolimab in advanced cancers. Study-level information: Anti-PD-1, anti-PD-L1 or anti-CTLA-4 therapy given earlier was allowed, and 35% to 50% had some. Study conclusions and caveats: Antigen targets of the expanded peripheral T cells went undetermined.

The length of the CDR3 is 15 residues. Germline assignment: CDR1 MNHEY and CDR2 SMNVEV (reference sequence). V lost 6 bases to trimming and J lost 9 bases; unmatched junction nucleotides: 7. The repertoire was sequenced with immunoSEQ multiplex PCR; TCRdb's copy has only in-frame clones and lacks some. Of 70,000 or so clones in the sample, about four fifths are singletons; the top ten hold around 2.3%. On this clone: Its antigen is unidentified.

Sequenced here: CD4+ or CD8+ T cells sorted from blood, sampled in a trial of the OX40 agonist ivuxolimab. This sequence was found in an adult with an advanced solid tumor such as melanoma, head and neck, liver or kidney cancer. This chain uses TRBV27 with TRBJ2-1; 14 nucleotides line up with TRBD2. CDR3 bases: TGTGCCAGCAGCCCTGGACTAGCGGGAGGTGGTGAGCAGTTCTTC. Translation gives CASSPGLAGGGEQFF.